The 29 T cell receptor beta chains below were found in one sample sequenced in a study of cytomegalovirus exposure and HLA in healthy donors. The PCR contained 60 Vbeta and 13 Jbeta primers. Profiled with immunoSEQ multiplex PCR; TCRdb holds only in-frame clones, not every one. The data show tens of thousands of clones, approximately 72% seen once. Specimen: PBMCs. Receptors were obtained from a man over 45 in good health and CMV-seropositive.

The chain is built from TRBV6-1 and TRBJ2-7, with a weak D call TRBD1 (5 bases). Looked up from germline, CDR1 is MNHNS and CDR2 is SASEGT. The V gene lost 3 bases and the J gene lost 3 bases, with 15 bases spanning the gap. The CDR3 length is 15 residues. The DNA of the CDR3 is TGTGCCAGCAGTGATCTGGGTGGGGCGTACTACGAGCAGTACTTC. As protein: CASSDLGGAYYEQYF.

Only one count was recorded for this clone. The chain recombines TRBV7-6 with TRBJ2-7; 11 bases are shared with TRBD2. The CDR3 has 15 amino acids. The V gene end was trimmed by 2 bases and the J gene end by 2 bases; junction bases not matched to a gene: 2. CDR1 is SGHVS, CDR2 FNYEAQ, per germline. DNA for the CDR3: TGTGCCAGCAGCTTAAGACTAGCGGGACCCTACGAGCAGTACTTC. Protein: CASSLRLAGPYEQYF.

The CDR3 DNA reads as TGTGCCAGCAAGTCTAGCGGGTATACCTACGAGCAGTACTTC. Encoded protein: CASKSSGYTYEQYF. The rearrangement uses TRBV7-2 and TRBJ2-7, with 8 bases matching TRBD2. The V segment lost 7 bases and the J segment 2 bases; nucleotides outside the gene matches: 7. The CDR3 runs 14 residues. Looked up from germline, CDR1 is SGHTA and CDR2 is FQGNSA.

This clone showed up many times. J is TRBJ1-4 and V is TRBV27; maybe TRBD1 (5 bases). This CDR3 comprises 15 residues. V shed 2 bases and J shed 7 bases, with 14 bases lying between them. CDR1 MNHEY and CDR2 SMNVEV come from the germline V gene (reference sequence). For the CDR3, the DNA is TGTGCCAGCAGTTTACAGGGAGGTAATACTGAAAAACTGTTTTTT. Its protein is CASSLQGGNTEKLFF.

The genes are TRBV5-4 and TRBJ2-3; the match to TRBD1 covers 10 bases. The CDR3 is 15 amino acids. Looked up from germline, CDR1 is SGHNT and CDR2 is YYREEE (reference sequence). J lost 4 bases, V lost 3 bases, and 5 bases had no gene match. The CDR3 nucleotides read TGTGCCAGCAGCTCGGACAGGGGGGTTTCAGATACGCAGTATTTT. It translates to CASSSDRGVSDTQYF.

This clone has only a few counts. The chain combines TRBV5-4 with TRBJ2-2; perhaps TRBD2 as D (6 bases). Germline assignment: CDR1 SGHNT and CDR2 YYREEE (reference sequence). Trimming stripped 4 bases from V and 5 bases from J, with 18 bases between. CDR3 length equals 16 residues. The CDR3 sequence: CASSAGTPGETGELFF. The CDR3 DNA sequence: TGTGCCAGCAGCGCCGGGACTCCCGGGGAGACCGGGGAGCTGTTTTTT.

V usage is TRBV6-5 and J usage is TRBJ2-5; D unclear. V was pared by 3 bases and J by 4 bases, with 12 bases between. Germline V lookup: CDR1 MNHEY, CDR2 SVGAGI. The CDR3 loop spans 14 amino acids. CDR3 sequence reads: CASSYLRRGETQYF. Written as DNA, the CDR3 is TGTGCCAGCAGTTATCTACGGCGCGGAGAGACCCAGTACTTC.

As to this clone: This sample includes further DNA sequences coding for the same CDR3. The CDR3 DNA follows: TGTGCCAGCAGCGTAGGACTAGCGGAGTACAATGAGCAGTTCTTC. Protein product: CASSVGLAEYNEQFF. The chain couples TRBV9 to TRBJ2-1, with 9 bases lining up with TRBD2. The length of the CDR3 is 15 residues. Germline-derived CDR1 and CDR2 are SGDLS and YYNGEE. Trimming removed 0 bases from V and 4 bases from J; junction bases left unmatched: 2.

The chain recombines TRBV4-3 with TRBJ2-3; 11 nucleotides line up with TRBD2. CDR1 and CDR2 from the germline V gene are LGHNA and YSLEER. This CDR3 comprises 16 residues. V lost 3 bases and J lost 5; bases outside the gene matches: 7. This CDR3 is CASSQGTSGGLDTQYF. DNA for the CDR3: TGCGCCAGCAGCCAGGGGACTAGCGGAGGCCTAGATACGCAGTATTTT.

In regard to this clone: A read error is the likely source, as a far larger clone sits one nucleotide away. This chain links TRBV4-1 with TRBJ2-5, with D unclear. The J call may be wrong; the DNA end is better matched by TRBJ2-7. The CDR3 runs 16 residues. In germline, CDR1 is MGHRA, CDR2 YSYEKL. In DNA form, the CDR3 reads TGCGCCAGCAGCCAAGAAGCACGAAAAGGCTACTACGAGCAGTACTTC. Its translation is CASSQEARKGYYEQYF.

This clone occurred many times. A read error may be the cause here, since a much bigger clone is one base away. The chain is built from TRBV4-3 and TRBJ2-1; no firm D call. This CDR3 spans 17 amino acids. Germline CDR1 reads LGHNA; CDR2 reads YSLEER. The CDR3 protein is CDTSQDMIVLIYNEQFF. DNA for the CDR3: TGCGACACCAGCCAAGATATGATCGTACTCATCTACAATGAGCAGTTCTTC.

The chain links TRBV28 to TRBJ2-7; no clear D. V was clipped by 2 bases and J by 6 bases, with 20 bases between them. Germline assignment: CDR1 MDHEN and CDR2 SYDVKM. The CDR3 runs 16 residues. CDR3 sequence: CASSLGPSTSLSEQYF. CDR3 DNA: TGTGCCAGCAGTTTAGGCCCCTCGACCTCACTATCCGAGCAGTACTTC.

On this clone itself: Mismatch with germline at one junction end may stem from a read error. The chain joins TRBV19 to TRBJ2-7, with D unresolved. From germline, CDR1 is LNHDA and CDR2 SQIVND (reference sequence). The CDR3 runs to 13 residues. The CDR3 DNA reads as TGTGACAGTAGTATAGATCCAGACTACGAGCAGTACTTC. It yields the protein CDSSIDPDYEQYF.

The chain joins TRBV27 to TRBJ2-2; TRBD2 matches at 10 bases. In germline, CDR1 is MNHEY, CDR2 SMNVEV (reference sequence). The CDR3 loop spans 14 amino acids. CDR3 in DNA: TGTGTCACAAGTTTGGGACTAGCGACCGGGGAGCTGTTTTTT. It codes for CVTSLGLATGELFF.

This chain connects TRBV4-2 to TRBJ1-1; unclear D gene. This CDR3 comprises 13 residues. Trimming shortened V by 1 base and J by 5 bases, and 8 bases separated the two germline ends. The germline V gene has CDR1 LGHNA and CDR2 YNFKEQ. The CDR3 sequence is CASSQGGRTEAFF. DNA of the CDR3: TGTGCCAGCAGCCAAGGAGGGCGGACTGAAGCTTTCTTT.

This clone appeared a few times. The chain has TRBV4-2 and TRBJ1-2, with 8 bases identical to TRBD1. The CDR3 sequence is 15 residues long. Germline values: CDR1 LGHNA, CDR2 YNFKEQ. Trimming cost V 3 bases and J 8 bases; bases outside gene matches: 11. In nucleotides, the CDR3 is TGTGCCAGCAGCCAGCAGACCCAGGGGGCTGGGGGCTACACCTTC. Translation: CASSQQTQGAGGYTF.

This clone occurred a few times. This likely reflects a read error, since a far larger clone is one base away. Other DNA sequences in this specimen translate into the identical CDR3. In DNA form, the CDR3 reads TGTGCCAGTAGTACCCCACCCCGGCGGGTAACTGAAGCTTTCTTT. Translated, it gives CASSTPPRRVTEAFF. The chain combines TRBV19 with TRBJ1-1; no clear D. Germline CDR1 reads LNHDA; CDR2 reads SQIVND (reference sequence). The germline V and J ends were trimmed by 4 bases and 5 bases, with 17 bases remaining between them. This CDR3 has 15 amino acids.

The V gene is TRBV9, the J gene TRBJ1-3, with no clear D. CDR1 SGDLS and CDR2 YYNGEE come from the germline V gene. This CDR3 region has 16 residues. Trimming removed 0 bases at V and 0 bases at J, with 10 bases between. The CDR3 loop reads CASSVGHGSSGNTIYF. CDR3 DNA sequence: TGTGCCAGCAGCGTAGGCCACGGTAGCTCTGGAAACACCATATATTTT.

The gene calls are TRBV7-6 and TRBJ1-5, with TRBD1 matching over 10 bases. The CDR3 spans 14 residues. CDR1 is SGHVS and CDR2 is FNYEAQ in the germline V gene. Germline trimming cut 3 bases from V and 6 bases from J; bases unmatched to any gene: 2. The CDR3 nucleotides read TGTGCCAGCAGCTTTGGGACAGGGGTTCAGCCCCAGCATTTT. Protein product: CASSFGTGVQPQHF.

The CDR3: CASSDSTWFPVNRVNYEQYF. The CDR3 coding sequence is TGTGCCAGTTCGGACAGCACCTGGTTTCCTGTAAACCGGGTTAACTACGAGCAGTACTTC. The chain joins TRBV19 to TRBJ2-7; a possible D gene is TRBD1 (6 bases). V lost 8 bases, J lost 3 bases, and 35 bases lay in between. The CDR3 is 20 residues long. CDR1 and CDR2 (germline): LNHDA, SQIVND (reference sequence).

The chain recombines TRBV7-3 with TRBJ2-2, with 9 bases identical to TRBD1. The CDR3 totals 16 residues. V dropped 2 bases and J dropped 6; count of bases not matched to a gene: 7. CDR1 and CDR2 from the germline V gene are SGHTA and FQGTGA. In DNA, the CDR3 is TGTGCCAGCAGCTTATTGGGGACAGGGCGGTCCGGGGAGCTGTTTTTT. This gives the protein CASSLLGTGRSGELFF. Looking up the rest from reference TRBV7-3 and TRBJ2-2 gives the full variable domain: GAGVSQTPSNKVTEKGKYVELRCDPISGHTALYWYRQSLGQGPEFLIYFQGTGAADDSGLPNDRFFAVRPEGSVSTLKIQRTERGDSAVYLCASSLLGTGRSGELFFGEGSRLTVL.

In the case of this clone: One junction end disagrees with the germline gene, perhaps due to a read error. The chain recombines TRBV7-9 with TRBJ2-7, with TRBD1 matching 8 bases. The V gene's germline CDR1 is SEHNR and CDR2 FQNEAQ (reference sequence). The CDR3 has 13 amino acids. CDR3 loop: CSSSQGASGLQYF. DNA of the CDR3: TGTTCCAGCAGCCAGGGGGCGAGCGGCTTACAGTACTTC.

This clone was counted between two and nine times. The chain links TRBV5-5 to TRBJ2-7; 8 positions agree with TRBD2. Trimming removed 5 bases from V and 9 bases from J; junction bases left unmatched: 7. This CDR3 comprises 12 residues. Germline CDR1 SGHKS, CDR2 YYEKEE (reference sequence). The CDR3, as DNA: TGTGCCAGCAGACGGACTAGCCAGGGGCAGTACTTC. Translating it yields CASRRTSQGQYF.

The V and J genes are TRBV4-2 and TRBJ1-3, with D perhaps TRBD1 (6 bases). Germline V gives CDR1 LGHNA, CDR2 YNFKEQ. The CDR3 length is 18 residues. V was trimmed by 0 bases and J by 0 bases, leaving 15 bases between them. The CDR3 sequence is CASSQDGGASSSGNTIYF. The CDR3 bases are TGTGCCAGCAGCCAAGATGGGGGGGCATCTTCCTCTGGAAACACCATATATTTT.

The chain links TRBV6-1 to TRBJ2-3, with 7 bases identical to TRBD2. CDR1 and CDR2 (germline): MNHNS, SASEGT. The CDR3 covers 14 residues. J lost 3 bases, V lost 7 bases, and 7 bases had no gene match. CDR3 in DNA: TGTGCCAGCATCCTCCGGGGGGTTACAGATACGCAGTATTTT. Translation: CASILRGVTDTQYF.

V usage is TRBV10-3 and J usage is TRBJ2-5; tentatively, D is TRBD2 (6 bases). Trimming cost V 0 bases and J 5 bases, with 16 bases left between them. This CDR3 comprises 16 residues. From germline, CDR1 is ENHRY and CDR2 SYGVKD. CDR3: CAISESPTSNEETQYF. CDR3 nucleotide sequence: TGTGCCATCAGTGAGTCCCCGACTAGTAACGAGGAGACCCAGTACTTC.

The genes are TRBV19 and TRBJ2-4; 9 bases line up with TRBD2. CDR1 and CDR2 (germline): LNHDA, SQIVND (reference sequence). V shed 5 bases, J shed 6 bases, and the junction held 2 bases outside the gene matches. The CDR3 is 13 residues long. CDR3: CASSPTSGNIQYF. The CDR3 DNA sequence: TGTGCCAGTAGTCCGACTAGCGGAAACATTCAGTACTTC.

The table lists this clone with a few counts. CDR3 in DNA: TGTGCCAGCAGCTCGACAGGGGGGTCGCCCTACGAGCAGTACTTC. It translates to CASSSTGGSPYEQYF. This sequence joins TRBV7-3 and TRBJ2-7, with 9 bases that match TRBD1. Germline assignment: CDR1 SGHTA and CDR2 FQGTGA. V lost 4 bases and J lost 2; bases outside the gene matches: 6. CDR3 length: 15 amino acids. The full variable domain, rest sourced from reference TRBV7-3 and TRBJ2-7, is GAGVSQTPSNKVTEKGKYVELRCDPISGHTALYWYRQSLGQGPEFLIYFQGTGAADDSGLPNDRFFAVRPEGSVSTLKIQRTERGDSAVYLCASSSTGGSPYEQYFGPGTRLTVT.

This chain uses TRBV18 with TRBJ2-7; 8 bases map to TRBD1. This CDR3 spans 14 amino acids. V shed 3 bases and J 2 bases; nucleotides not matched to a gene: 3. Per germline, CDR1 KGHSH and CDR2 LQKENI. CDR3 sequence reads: CASSPPDRAYEQYF. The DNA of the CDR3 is TGTGCCAGCTCACCGCCGGACAGGGCCTACGAGCAGTACTTC.